This is a list of T cell receptor beta chains from one sample in a study of cytomegalovirus exposure and HLA in healthy donors. Here immunoSEQ multiplex PCR was the method, and the copy in TCRdb shows in-frame clones only, minus some. This sample yields 70,000 to 80,000 clones, of which around 82% are seen a single time; under 2.5% belongs to the top ten. Sequencing was done on a sample of PBMCs. These receptors all stem from a man between 18 and 29 years old in good health and CMV-seronegative. CDR3s leave out the opening cysteine and the closing phenylalanine or tryptophan. Each record gives: V gene, CDR3 protein.

TRBV9	ASSVDPPTGQKETQY
TRBV2	ASSETRGSYYEQY
TRBV11-2	ASSFLDEGYGYT
TRBV6-6	ASTLTSGGTYEQY
TRBV10-3	AISESSGDEQF
TRBV28	ASRFHGTGGSYEQY
TRBV4-3	ASSQDFDNEQF
TRBV6-4	ASSQLAGVIGELF
TRBV29-1	SVEGTPNTDTQY
TRBV9	ASSVSKTEVGSQY
TRBV5-1	ASSEGQGTGELF
TRBV4-1	ASSHPPQF
TRBV5-1	ASSPGQEFYEQY
TRBV7-3	ASSLSGTGSYEQY
TRBV13	ASSVPRDNSGNTIY
TRBV7-3	ASSFEGGGGSTDTQY
TRBV4-2	ASSQDRQGEGNTEAF
TRBV5-1	AREEEAPDTQY
TRBV7-2	ASRLAGSAIYEQY
TRBV7-2	AISLAALAGAHSYEQY
TRBV2	ASSRDWGLETQY
TRBV14	ASSQAQTSDFSGANVLT
TRBV5-6	ASSWGLEMNTEAF
TRBV12-2	ASRLGNSIGGKLF
TRBV7-2	ASSLGTAPYEQY
TRBV6-1	ASSEWGRETQY
TRBV6-1	ASSLRSGNTEAF
TRBV5-1	ASSGGQNSYEQY
TRBV19	ASAIAGGVIYEQY
TRBV18	ASSPPSSSYEQY
TRBV10-3	AVLAGESGNTIY
TRBV4-3	ASSQGSPTVYNSPLH
TRBV7-2	ASSLEGTGYGYT
TRBV27	ASKSAGQGANGYT
TRBV28	ASSLIMGGLNTGELF
TRBV7-9	SSSLQGQSSGNTIY
TRBV4-3	ASSQEYPGFYEQY
TRBV4-3	ASSPSAGVNTGELF